Detailed here is one T cell receptor beta chain. This clone appeared once. Its antigen is currently not known. There are no base qualities to consult, and no much larger clone falls within one base. Taken from cysteine to phenylalanine, the CDR3 has 14 residues. Here the CDR3 DNA is all that survives: 42 bases in frame from base 1. Compared with germline, V lacks 4 bases and J lacks 6 bases; bases without a gene match: 6. CDR1 SNHLY and CDR2 FYNNEI were looked up in the germline V gene. In total, approximately 690 healthy bone marrow donors made up the cohort. At the time of sampling, all cohort members were nominally healthy, though unrecorded immune exposures were likely present. The donor tested CMV seronegative, placing the donor among the 350 to 400 seronegative members of the cohort. A peripheral blood sample was collected from each donor, and TCR beta sequencing was performed on peripheral blood mononuclear cells. The Qiagen DNeasy Blood Extraction Kit was used to extract genomic DNA from the blood cell samples.

The method behind the library was the immunoSEQ multiplex PCR assay. A mixture of 60 forward primers for TCR Vbeta segments and 13 reverse primers for TCR Jbeta segments was used in the multiplex PCR. Amplification of the CDR3 region of rearranged TCR beta genes was performed with a multiplex PCR assay on genomic DNA. The Illumina HiSeq System was used to sequence the amplified TCR beta libraries as 87-base-pair reads. The published analysis was carried out like this. In a later analysis, some 80 million unique TCR beta chains were counted across the approximately 640 repertoires, and roughly 11 million of these chains were shared by at least two donors. Raw reads were error-corrected and collapsed into unique sequences with a nearest-neighbor algorithm that merged closely related sequences to remove PCR and sequencing errors. V, D and J gene segments were assigned by aligning CDR3 sequences to IMGT reference sequences. For a sequence to be retained, at least a six-nucleotide match to both a V gene segment and a J gene segment was required. Rearrangements were called productive when the CDR3 lacked stop codons and stayed in frame with V and J; all others were non-productive. Following IMGT convention, CDR3 was defined as the stretch from the second conserved V-encoded cysteine to the conserved J-encoded phenylalanine. The earlier analysis of about 640 of the donors excluded any sequence lacking an unambiguous match to a single V gene segment. In an earlier analysis of around 590 of the donors, a V segment was called functional when productive rearrangements were above 56.7%, and segregating when the standard deviation between donors exceeded 5%. A statistical classification framework was built to diagnose cytomegalovirus status from the catalog of TCR beta chain sequences. In a later analysis, V and J genes were assigned by comparing TCR nucleotide sequences against IMGT/GENE-DB human TR gene sequences. A later analysis assigned CDR3 sequences and most-parsimonious VDJ recombination scenarios with the TCRdist pipeline. In a later analysis, each TCR beta chain was defined by its CDR3 amino acid sequence together with its V-gene family, and reads lacking a unique V-gene family were excluded. In a later analysis, 500 to 650 highly shared, low-generation-probability nucleotide sequences were removed to address suspected cross-contamination and a sequencing artifact. In a later analysis, a clonal expansion index for each public chain was calculated from normalized within-repertoire ranks of inferred template counts. A later analysis computed generation probabilities with a VDJ recombination model fitted to out-of-frame rearrangements, and checked the results against IGoR. A later analysis scored TCR-TCR, TCR-HLA and TCR-CMV co-occurrence with hypergeometric tests, applying a repertoire-size bias correction to TCR pairs. A later analysis estimated false discovery rates by permuting HLA or CMV assignments 20 times. In a later analysis, co-occurring TCRs were grouped using DBSCAN, with TCRdist sequence similarity added in when clustering inside HLA-allele-positive subsets. Co-occurrence clustering excluded repertoires with fewer than 30,000 or more than 120,000 public chains, plus five with anomalous nucleotide sharing. TCRdb carries this immuneACCESS record with in-frame sequences only. Its versions omit some clonotypes, under half of them owing to an unresolved V gene in the studies checked, with the rest unexplained. V and J calls and clone size are those listed in that table; D and trimming were worked out from the DNA. The sample table contains roughly 190,000 clones; only one count was recorded for 62% of them. In total, the top ten clones hold around 2.9% of the sample.

This entry is derived from a study of cytomegalovirus exposure and HLA in healthy donors (dated by TCRdb to about 2017). With regard to the full study: An earlier analysis of roughly 500 of the donors reported approximately 280 Gb of sequence data and around 120 million unique TCR beta sequences obtained from approximately 180 million T cells. An early release covering more than 500 HLA-typed donors comprised roughly 300 gigabases of sequencing data and around 80 million unique TCR sequences. The genetic ancestry cluster associated with self-reported Caucasian donors included 70% to 85% of the roughly 360 genotyped donors. The aim of the study was to test whether cataloging public T cell receptors could identify signatures of past pathogen exposure. The study used immunosequencing to profile the T cell repertoires of approximately 650 subjects and linked those repertoires to cytomegalovirus serostatus. In addition to the first cohort of hundreds of subjects, a separate validation cohort of under 150 different subjects was used. The study combined high-throughput TCR immunosequencing, statistical association of individual TCRs with disease status, and machine learning to predict cytomegalovirus infection status. To study patterns of TCR occurrence, a later analysis re-analyzed previously published TCR beta repertoires from hundreds of donors and added high-resolution HLA genotyping. The later analysis used no new phenotypic data to find candidate immune exposures, relying instead on TCR beta sequences and their occurrence across donors. To decide whether each TCR beta V gene segment behaved as functional or pseudogenic, an earlier analysis of several hundred of the donors relied on high-throughput TCR beta sequencing. Donor age, sex, ethnicity and CMV serostatus were compiled alongside the repertoire data. A later genetic analysis took genome-wide SNP genotypes for about three fifths of the roughly 670 donors and used that subset as a discovery cohort. All discovery cohort repertoires had been generated using a single sequencing platform. HLA typing covered class I and class II loci at four-digit resolution. Typing coverage differed by locus: A, B, C, DRB1 and DQB1 were typed in roughly 620-630 donors, DQA1 in 522, DPA1 in 606, and DPB1 in about 450. Roughly five DR-DQ haplotypes were treated as single units for association and clustering because of strong linkage in the cohort. Among roughly 400 genotyped donors of the cohort, an average of around 250,000 unique TCR beta nucleotide sequences was sequenced per donor, of which about 19% were non-productive.

The full study reports these points: A later analysis reported that several top co-occurrence clusters appeared linked to parvovirus B19, influenza, CMV and Epstein-Barr virus. A later analysis found that TCR association rates varied across HLA loci, with DRB1 alleles showing the most associated TCRs and HLA-C alleles the fewest. In a later analysis, HLA-associated TCR beta chains were found to be more clonally expanded and to have lower generation probabilities than equally common non-associated chains. The 87-base-pair reads could not distinguish some IMGT-functional V segments, including TRBV6-2 and TRBV6-3, so those segments were excluded. An earlier analysis of around 600 of the donors showed that most TCR beta V segments appeared in productive rearrangements either about 87% or about 30% of the time, which broadly matched IMGT annotations. Sequencing depth was assumed to be roughly uniform across donors in the presence/absence analyses, though that assumption may not hold. A further reported finding was that TCR beta sequences accurately predicted the HLA-A and HLA-B alleles for most subjects in the first cohort. Because counts were too low, some 16 rarely observed V segments, including chromosome 9 orphons, were excluded from the earlier analysis of a few hundred of the donors. The authors suggested that the approach could potentially be extended to other disease states and immunological phenotypes. A later analysis associated 16,951 TCR beta sequences with specific HLA alleles at a false discovery rate of 0.05. In a later genetic analysis, a missense DCLRE1C variant was associated with V-gene and J-gene trimming of TCR beta chains, and the association was replicated in an independent cohort. Most CMV-associated TCR beta chains appeared to be HLA-restricted in a later analysis, and the HLA associations seemed to be driven largely by CMV exposure. In vitro tests confirmed that a few of the cytomegalovirus-associated TCR beta chains recognize cytomegalovirus antigens. The cohort was sequenced for TCR beta chains only, and without alpha or paired-chain data the features that could be detected were limited. A total of fewer than 200 TCR beta chains were listed by the study as associated with cytomegalovirus. Across donors, most TCR sequences were observed very rarely, whereas some public TCRs were present in many individuals. Because HLA typing was unavailable for some donors at each locus, only the typed subset was used in association tests. Linkage disequilibrium might explain the correlated functional status among segregating V segments, but an unknown experimental factor could not be ruled out. For the cohort, immune exposure information was limited to CMV serostatus. Assigning TCR associations to individual alleles was difficult when HLA alleles, especially DR and DQ, strongly co-occurred. A cluster of highly shared sequence variants was judged likely to represent a technical artifact of the sequencing pipeline. A later genetic analysis reported fewer N-insertions in productive TCRs among donors in an Asian-associated ancestry cluster than the approximately 700-donor mean. The classifier was reported to diagnose cytomegalovirus status with high specificity and sensitivity in both the original cohort and the validation cohort.

Specimen: PBMCs. The origin of this receptor is a man aged 35 to 55 in good health and CMV-seronegative. The rearranged segments are TRBV2 and TRBJ2-4, with 7 central nucleotides matching TRBD2. The nucleotides are TGTGCCAGCAGTGGACTGGCGGGAGTAAACATTCAGTACTTC. It translates to CASSGLAGVNIQYF.